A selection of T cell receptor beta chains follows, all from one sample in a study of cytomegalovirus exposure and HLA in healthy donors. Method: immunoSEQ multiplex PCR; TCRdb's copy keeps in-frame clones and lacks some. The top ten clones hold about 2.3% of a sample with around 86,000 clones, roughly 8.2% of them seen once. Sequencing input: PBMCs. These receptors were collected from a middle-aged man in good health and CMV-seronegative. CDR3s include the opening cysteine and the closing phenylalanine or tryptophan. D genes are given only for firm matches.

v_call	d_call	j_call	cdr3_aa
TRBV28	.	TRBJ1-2	CASSPEVWRYTF
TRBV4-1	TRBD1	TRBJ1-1	CASSPQGQGAWTEAFF
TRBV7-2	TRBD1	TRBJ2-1	CASSLVQGSYNEQFF
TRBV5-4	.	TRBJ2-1	CASSLQAYNEQFF
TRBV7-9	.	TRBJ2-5	CASRGGAEETQYF
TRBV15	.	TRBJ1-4	CATSRVSEGVWEKLFF
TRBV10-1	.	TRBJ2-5	CASSESQAATQYF
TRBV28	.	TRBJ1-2	CASSKSGINTF
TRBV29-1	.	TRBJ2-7	CSVVVSYEQYF
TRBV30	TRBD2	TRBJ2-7	CAWSGTSYEQYF
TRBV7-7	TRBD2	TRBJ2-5	CASSGGTSGRGETQYF
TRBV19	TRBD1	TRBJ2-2	CASSKARTGRSTGELFF
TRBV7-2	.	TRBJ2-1	CASSLGASAYNEQFF
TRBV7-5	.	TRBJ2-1	CARSPPSTSGRAWYIPFF
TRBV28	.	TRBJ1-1	CASSLSQLTGEAFF
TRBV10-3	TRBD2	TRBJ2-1	CAISQLAERGEQFF
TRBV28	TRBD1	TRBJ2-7	CASRQGPYEQYF
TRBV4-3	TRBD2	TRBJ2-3	CASSSHLGLAGVPDTQYF
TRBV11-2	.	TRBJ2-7	CASSLVAGDEQYF
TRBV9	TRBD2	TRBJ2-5	CASSVEDGRVETQYF
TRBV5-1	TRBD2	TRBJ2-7	CASSLGAGPSYEQYF
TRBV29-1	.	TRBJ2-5	CSERRDSQETQYF
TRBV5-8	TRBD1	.	CASSLRRTGLNTYEQYF
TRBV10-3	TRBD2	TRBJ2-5	CAIAGTSGSETQYF
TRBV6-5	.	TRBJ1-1	CASSYQANTEAFF
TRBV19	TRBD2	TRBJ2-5	CASSIDPLLADQETQYF
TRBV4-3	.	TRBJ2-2	CASSQGHTEWLGGELFF
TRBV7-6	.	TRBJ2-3	CASSYRQSDTQYF
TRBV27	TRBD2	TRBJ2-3	CASSLSQRGSSTDTQYF
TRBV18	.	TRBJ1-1	CASSPQGHTEAFF
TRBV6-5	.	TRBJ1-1	CASTKQGGTEAFF
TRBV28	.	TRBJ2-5	CASNSQTADQETQYF
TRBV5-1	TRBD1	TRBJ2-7	CASSLEGGSHEQYF
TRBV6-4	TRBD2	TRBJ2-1	CASSEGTSGDVDEQFF
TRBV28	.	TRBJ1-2	CASERSYGYTF
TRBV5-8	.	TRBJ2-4	CASRGQAKNIQYF
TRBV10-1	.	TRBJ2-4	CASSESAGLGKKNIQYF
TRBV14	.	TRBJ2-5	CASSPPLQETQYF
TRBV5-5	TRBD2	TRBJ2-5	CASSPGRLAGGVRETQYF
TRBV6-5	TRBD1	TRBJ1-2	CASSYSFTGGYGYTF
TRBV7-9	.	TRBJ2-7	CASSLGAVWEQYF
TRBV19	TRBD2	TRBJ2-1	CASRPSGTYNEQFF
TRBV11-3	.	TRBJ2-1	CASSSNLNEQFF
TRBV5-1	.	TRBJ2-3	CASSLAGVGTDTQYF
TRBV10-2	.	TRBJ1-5	CASSSGQLDQPQHF
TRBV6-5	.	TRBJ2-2	CASSWAGSVELFF
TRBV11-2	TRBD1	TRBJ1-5	CASSSRTGGVNQPQHF
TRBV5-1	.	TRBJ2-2	CASRPRTANTGELFF
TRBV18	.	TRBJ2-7	CASSPRQGVYEQYF
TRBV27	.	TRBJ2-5	CASSYTGRQETQYF
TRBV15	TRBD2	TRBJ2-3	CATSRSSTSGTGTDTQYF